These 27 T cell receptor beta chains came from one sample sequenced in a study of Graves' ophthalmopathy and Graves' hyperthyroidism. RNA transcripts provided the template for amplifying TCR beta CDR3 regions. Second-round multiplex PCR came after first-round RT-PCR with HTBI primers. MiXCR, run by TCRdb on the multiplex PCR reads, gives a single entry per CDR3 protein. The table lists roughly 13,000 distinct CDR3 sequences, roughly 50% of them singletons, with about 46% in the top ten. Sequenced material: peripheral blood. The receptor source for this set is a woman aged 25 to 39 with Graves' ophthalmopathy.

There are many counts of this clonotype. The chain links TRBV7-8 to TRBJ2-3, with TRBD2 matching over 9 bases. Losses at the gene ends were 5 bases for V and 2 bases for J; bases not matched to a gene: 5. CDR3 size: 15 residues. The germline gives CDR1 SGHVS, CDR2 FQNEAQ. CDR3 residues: CASSASSGDTDTQYF. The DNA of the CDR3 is TGTGCCAGCAGCGCATCTAGCGGGGACACAGATACGCAGTATTTT.

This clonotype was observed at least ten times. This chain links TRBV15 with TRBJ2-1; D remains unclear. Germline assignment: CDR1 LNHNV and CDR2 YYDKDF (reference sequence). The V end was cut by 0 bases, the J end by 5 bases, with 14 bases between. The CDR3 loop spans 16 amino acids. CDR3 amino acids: CATSRDGQIINNEQFF. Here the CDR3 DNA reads TGTGCCACCAGCAGAGATGGGCAGATCATTAACAATGAGCAGTTCTTC.

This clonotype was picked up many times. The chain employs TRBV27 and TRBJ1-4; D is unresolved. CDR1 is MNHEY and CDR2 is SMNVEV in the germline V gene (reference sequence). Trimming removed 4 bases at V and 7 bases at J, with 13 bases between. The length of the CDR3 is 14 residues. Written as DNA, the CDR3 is TGTGCCAGCAGTTCTTGGCGTTCTCGTGAAAAACTGTTTTTT. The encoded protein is CASSSWRSREKLFF.

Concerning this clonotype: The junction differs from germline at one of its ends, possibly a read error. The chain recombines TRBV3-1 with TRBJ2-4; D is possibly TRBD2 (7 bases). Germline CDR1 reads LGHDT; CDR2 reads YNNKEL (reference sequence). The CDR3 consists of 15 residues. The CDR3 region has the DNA TGTGCCGGCAGCCAAGATGTCGGGGGGCTGGACATTCAGTACTTC. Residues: CAGSQDVGGLDIQYF.

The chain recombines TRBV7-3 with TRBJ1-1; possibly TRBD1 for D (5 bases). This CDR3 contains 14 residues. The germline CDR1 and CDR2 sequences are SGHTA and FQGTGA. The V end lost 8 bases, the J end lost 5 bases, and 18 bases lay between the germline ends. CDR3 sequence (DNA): TGTGCCAGCTCAAGCGGCGGGGGAGGGACTGAAGCTTTCTTT. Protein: CASSSGGGGTEAFF. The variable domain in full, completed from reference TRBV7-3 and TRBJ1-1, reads GAGVSQTPSNKVTEKGKYVELRCDPISGHTALYWYRQSLGQGPEFLIYFQGTGAADDSGLPNDRFFAVRPEGSVSTLKIQRTERGDSAVYLCASSSGGGGTEAFFGQGTRLTVV.

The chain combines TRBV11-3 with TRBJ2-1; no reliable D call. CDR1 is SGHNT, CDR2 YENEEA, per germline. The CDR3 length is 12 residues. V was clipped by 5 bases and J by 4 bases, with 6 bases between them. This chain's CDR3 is CASSPQYNEQFF. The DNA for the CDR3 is TGTGCCAGCAGCCCCCAATACAATGAGCAGTTCTTC.

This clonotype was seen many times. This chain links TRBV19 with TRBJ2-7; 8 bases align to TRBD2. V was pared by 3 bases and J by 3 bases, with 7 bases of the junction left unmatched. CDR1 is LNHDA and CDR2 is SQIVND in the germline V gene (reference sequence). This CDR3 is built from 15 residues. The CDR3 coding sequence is TGTGCCAGTAGTATTGGGAGCGGGAGAGGCTACGAGCAGTACTTC. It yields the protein CASSIGSGRGYEQYF.

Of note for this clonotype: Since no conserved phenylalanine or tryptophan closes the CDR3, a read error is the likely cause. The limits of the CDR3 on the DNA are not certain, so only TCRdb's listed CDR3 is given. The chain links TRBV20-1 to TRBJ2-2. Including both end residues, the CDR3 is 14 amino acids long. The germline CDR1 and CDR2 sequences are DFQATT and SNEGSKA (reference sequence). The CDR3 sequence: CSARDLGLYRGSSG.

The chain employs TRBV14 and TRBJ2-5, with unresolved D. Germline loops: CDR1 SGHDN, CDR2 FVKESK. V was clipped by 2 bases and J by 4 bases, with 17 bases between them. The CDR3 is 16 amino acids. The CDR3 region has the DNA TGTGCCAGCAGCCAAAGAGAACCAGCTCGAATAGAGACCCAGTACTTC. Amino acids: CASSQREPARIETQYF.

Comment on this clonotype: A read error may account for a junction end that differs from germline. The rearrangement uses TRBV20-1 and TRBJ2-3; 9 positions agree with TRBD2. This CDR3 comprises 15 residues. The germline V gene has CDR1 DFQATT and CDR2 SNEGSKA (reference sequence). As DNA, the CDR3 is TGCAGTGCAACGACTAGCGGAAGTATCACAAATACGCACTATTTT. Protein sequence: CSATTSGSITNTHYF.

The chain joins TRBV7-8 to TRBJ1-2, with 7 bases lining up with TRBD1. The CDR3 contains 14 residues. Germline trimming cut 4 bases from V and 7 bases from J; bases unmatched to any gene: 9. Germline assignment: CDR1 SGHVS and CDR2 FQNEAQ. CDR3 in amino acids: CASSSQGGVGGYTF. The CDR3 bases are TGTGCCAGCAGCTCCCAGGGGGGGGTCGGTGGCTACACCTTC.

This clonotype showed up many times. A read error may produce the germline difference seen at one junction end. In DNA form, the CDR3 reads TGTGCTAGCAGCGTGGACAGAGACTACGAGCAGTACTTC. Protein sequence: CASSVDRDYEQYF. J is TRBJ2-7 and V is TRBV7-7; D possibly corresponds to TRBD1 (6 bases). The CDR3 sequence is 13 residues long. Looked up from germline, CDR1 is SSHAT and CDR2 is FNYEAQ (reference sequence). Looking up the rest from reference TRBV7-7 and TRBJ2-7 gives the full variable domain: GAGVSQSPRYKVTKRGQDVTLRCDPISSHATLYWYQQALGQGPEFLTYFNYEAQPDKSGLPSDRFSAERPEGSISTLTIQRTEQRDSAMYRCASSVDRDYEQYFGPGTRLTVT.

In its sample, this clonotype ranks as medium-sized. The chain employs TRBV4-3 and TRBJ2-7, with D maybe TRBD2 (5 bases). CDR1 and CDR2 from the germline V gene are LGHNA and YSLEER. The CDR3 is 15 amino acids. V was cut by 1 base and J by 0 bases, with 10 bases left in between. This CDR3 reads CASSQVEGASYEQYF. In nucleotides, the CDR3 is TGCGCCAGCAGCCAAGTTGAGGGAGCCTCCTACGAGCAGTACTTC.

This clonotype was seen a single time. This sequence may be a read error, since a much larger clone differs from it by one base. CDR3 DNA: TGTGCCAGCAGTTGGGGGCGGGAGACCCAGTACTTC. Protein product: CASSWGRETQYF. The rearrangement uses TRBV28 and TRBJ2-5; D perhaps matches TRBD1 (6 bases). The V end lost 4 bases, the J end lost 5 bases, and 8 bases lay between the germline ends. The V gene's germline CDR1 is MDHEN and CDR2 SYDVKM. CDR3 length equals 12 residues.

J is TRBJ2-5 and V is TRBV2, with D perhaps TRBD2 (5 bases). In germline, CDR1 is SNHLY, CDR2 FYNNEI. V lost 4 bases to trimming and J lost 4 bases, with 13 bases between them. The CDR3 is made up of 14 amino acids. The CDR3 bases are TGTGCCAGCAGTGCTCTTCGGGGAGTAGAGACCCAGTACTTC. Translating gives CASSALRGVETQYF. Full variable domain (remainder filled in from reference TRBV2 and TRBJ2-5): EPEVTQTPSHQVTQMGQEVILRCVPISNHLYFYWYRQILGQKVEFLVSFYNNEISEKSEIFDDQFSVERPDGSNFTLKIRSTKLEDSAMYFCASSALRGVETQYFGPGTRLLVL.

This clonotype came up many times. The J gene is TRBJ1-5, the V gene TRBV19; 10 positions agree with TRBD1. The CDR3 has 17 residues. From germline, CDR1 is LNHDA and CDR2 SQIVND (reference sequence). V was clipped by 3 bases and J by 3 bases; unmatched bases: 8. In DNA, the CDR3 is TGTGCCAGTAGTATTTTCTTTGGGACAGGGGACAATCAGCCCCAGCATTTT. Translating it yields CASSIFFGTGDNQPQHF.

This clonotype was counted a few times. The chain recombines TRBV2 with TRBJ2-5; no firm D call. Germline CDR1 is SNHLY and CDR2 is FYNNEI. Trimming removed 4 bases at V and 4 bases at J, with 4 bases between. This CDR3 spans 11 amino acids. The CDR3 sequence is CASSAGETQYF. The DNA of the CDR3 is TGTGCCAGCAGTGCCGGAGAGACCCAGTACTTC.

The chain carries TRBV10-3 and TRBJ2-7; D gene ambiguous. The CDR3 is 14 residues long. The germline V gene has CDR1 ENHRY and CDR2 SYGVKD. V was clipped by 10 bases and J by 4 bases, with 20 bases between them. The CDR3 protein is CATKERLAAYEQYF. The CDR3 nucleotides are TGTGCCACCAAGGAAAGACTGGCGGCTTACGAGCAGTACTTC.

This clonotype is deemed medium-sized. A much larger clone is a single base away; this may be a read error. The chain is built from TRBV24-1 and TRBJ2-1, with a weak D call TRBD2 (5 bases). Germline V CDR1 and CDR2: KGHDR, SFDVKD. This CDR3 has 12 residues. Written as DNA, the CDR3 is TGTGCCATCAGTGAATTGCCGGGGGAGCAGTTCTTC. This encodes CAISELPGEQFF.

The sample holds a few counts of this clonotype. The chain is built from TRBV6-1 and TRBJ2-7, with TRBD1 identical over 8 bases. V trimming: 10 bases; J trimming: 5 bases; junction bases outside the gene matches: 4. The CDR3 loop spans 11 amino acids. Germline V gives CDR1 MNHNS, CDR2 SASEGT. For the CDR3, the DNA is TGTGCCATCGGACAGGGCCACGAGCAGTACTTC. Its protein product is CAIGQGHEQYF.

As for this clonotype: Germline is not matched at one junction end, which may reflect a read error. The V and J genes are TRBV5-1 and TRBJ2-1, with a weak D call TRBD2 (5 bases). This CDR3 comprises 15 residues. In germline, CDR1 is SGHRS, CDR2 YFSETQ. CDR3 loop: CASSLSSESYNEQFF. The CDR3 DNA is TGTGCCAGCAGCTTGAGTAGCGAGAGTTACAATGAGCAGTTCTTC.

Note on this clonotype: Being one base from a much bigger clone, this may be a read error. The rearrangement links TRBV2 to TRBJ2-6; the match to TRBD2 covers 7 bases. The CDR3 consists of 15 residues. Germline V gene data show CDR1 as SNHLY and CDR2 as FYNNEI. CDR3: CTSGAGSSGANVLTF. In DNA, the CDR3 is TGTACCAGCGGGGCGGGTAGCTCTGGGGCCAACGTCCTGACTTTC.

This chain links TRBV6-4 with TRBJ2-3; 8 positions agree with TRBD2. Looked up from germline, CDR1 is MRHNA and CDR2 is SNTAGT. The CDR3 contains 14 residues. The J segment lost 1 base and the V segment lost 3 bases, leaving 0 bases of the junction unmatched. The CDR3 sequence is CASSEAGGTDTQYF. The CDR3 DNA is TGTGCCAGCAGTGAAGCGGGAGGCACAGATACGCAGTATTTT.

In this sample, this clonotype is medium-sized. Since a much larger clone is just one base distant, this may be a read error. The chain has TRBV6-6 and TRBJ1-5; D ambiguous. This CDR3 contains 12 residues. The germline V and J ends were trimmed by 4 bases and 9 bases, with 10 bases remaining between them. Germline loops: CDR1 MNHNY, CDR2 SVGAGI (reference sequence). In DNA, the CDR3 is TGTGCCAGCAGTTTCCCGGCCTGGCCCCAGCATTTT. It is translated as CASSFPAWPQHF.

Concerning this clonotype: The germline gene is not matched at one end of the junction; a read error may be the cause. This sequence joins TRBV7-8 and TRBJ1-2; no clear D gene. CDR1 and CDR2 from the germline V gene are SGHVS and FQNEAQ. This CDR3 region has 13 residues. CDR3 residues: CANSLGWSWDYTF. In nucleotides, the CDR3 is TGTGCCAACAGCTTAGGGTGGTCCTGGGACTACACCTTC. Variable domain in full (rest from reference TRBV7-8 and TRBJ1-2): GAGVSQSPRYKVAKRGQDVALRCDPISGHVSLFWYQQALGQGPEFLTYFQNEAQLDKSGLPSDRFFAERPEGSVSTLKIQRTQQEDSAVYLCANSLGWSWDYTFGSGTRLTVV.

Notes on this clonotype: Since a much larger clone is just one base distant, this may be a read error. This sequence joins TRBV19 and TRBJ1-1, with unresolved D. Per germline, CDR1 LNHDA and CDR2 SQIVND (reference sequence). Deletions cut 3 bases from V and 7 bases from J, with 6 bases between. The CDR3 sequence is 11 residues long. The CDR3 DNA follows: TGTGCCAGTAGTATGTTGAGTGAAGCTTTCTTT. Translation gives CASSMLSEAFF.

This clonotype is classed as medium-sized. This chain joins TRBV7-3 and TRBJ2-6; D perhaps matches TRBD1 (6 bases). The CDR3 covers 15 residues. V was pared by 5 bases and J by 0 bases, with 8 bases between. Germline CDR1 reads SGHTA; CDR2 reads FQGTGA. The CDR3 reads CASSGQFSGANVLTF. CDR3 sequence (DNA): TGTGCCAGCAGCGGACAGTTCTCTGGGGCCAACGTCCTGACTTTC. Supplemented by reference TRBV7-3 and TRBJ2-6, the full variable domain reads GAGVSQTPSNKVTEKGKYVELRCDPISGHTALYWYRQSLGQGPEFLIYFQGTGAADDSGLPNDRFFAVRPEGSVSTLKIQRTERGDSAVYLCASSGQFSGANVLTFGAGSRLTVL.